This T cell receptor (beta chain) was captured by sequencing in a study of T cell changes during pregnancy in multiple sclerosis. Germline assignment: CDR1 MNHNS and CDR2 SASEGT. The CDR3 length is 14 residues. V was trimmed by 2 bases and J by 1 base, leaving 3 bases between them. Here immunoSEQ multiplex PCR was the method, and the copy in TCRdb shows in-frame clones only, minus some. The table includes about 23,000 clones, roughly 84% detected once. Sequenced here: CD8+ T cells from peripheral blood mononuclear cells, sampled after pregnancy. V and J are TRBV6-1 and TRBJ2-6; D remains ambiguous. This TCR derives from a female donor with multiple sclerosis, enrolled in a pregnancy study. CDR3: CASSELSGANVLTF. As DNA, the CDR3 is TGTGCCAGCAGTGAACTTTCTGGGGCCAACGTCCTGACTTTC.